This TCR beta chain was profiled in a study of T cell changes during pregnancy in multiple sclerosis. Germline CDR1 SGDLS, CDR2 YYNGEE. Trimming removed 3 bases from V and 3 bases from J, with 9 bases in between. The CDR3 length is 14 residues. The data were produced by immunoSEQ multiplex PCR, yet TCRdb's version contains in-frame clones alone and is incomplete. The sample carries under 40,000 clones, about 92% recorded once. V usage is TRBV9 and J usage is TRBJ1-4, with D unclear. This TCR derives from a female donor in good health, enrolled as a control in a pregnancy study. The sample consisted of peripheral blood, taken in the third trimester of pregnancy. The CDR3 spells CASSAGFANEKLFF. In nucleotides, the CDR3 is TGTGCCAGCAGCGCAGGATTTGCTAATGAAAAACTGTTTTTT.